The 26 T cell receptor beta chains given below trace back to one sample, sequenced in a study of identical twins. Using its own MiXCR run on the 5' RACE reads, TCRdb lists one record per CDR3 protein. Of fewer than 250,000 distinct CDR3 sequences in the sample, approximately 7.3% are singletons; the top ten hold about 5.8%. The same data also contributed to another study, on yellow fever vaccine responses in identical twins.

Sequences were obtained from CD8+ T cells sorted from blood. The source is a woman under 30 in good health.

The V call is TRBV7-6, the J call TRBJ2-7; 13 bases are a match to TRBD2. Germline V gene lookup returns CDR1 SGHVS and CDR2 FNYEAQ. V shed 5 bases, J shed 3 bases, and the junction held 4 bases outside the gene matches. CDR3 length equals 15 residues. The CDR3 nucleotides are TGTGCCAGCAGCCCTAGACTAGCGGGGGGCTACGAGCAGTACGTC. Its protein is CASSPRLAGGYEQYV.

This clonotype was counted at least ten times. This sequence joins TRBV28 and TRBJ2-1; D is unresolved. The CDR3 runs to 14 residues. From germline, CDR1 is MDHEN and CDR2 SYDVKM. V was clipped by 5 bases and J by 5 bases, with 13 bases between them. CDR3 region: CASSTPDGNNEQFF. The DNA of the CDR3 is TGTGCCAGCAGTACCCCGGACGGTAACAATGAGCAGTTCTTC.

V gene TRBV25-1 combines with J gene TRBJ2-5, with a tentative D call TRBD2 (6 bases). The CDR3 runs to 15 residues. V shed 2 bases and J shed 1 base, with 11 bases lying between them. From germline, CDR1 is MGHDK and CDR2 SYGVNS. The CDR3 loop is CASSEIGGSQETQYF. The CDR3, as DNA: TGTGCCAGCAGTGAAATTGGAGGGAGCCAAGAGACCCAGTACTTC.

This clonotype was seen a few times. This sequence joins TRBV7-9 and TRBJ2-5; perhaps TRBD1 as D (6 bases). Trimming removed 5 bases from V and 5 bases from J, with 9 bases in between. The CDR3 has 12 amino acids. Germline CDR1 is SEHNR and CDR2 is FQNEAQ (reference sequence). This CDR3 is CASSKTGETQYF. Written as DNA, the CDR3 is TGTGCCAGCAGCAAAACAGGGGAGACCCAGTACTTC.

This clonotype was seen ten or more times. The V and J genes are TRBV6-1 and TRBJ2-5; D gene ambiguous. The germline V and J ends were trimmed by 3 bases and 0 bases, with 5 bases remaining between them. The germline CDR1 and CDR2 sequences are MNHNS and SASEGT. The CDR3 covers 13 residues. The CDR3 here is CASSDAYQETQYF. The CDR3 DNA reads TGTGCCAGCAGTGATGCGTACCAAGAGACCCAGTACTTC.

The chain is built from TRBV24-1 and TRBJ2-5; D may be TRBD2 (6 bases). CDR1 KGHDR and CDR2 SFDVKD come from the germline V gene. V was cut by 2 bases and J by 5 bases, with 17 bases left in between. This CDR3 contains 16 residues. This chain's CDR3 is CATSDWTLGTRETQYF. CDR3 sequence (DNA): TGTGCCACCAGTGATTGGACACTGGGGACTCGGGAGACCCAGTACTTC.

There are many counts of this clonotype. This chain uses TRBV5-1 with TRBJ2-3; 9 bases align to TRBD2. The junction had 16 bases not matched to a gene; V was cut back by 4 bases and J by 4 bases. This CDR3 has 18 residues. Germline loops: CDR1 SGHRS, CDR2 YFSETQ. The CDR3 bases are TGCGCCAGCAGCCCAAGGGCGGGGGGGCCATGGGTGCCAGATACGCAGTATTTT. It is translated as CASSPRAGGPWVPDTQYF.

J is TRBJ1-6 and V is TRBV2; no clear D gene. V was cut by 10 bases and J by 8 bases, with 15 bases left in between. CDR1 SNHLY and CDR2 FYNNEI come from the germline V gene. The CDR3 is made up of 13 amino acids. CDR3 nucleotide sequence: TGTGCCATTCGACGGGGATACGATTCACCCCTCCACTTT. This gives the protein CAIRRGYDSPLHF.

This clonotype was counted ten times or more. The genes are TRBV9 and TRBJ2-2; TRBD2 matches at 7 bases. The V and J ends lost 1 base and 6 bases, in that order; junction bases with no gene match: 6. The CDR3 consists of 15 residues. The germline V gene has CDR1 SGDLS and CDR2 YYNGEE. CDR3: CASSVRGVISGELFF. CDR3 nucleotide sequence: TGTGCCAGCAGCGTACGGGGGGTAATATCCGGGGAGCTGTTTTTT.

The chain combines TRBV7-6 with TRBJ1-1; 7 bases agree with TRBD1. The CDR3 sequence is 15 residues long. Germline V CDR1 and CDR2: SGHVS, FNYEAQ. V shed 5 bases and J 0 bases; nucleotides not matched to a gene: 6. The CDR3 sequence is CASSARDSLNTEAFF. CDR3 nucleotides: TGTGCCAGCAGCGCCCGGGACAGTTTGAACACTGAAGCTTTCTTT.

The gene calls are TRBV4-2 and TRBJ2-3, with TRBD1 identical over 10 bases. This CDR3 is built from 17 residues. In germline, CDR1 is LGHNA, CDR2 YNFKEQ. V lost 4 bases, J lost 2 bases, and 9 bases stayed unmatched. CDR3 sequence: CASSPGGQGTITDTQYF. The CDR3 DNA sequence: TGTGCCAGCAGCCCCGGGGGACAGGGGACAATCACAGATACGCAGTATTTT.

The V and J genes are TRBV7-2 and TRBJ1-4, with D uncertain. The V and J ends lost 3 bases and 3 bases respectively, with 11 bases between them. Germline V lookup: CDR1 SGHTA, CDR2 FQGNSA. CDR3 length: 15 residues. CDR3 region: CASSLERSANEKLFF. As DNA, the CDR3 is TGTGCCAGCAGCTTGGAGCGGTCGGCTAATGAAAAACTGTTTTTT.

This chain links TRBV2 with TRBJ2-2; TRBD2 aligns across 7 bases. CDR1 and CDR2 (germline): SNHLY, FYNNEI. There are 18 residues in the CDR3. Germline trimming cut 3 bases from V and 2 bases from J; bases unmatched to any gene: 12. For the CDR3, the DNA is TGTGCCAGCAGTGACAAACGGGGGAGCGGGACCAACACCGGGGAGCTGTTTTTT. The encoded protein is CASSDKRGSGTNTGELFF.

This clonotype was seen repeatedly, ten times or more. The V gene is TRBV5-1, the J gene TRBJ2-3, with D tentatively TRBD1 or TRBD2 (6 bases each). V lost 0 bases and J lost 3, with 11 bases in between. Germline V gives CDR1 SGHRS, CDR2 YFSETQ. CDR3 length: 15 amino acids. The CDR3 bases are TGCGCCAGCAGCTTGGAGGGGGGCCGGACAGATACGCAGTATTTT. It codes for CASSLEGGRTDTQYF.

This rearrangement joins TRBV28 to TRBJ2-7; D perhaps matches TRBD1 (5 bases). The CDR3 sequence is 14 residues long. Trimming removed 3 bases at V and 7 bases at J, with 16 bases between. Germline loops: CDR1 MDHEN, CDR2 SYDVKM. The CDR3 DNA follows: TGTGCCAGCAGTTTCCAGGGTTGGGAAGGGGAGCAGTACGTC. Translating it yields CASSFQGWEGEQYV.

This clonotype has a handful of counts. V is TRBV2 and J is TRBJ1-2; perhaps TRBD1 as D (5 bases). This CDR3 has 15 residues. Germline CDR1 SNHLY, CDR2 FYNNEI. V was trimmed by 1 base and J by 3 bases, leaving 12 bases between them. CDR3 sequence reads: CASSEVGVGYYGYTF. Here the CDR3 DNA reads TGTGCCAGCAGTGAAGTGGGGGTCGGGTACTATGGCTACACCTTC. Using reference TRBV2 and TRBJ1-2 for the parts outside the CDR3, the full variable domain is EPEVTQTPSHQVTQMGQEVILRCVPISNHLYFYWYRQILGQKVEFLVSFYNNEISEKSEIFDDQFSVERPDGSNFTLKIRSTKLEDSAMYFCASSEVGVGYYGYTFGSGTRLTVV.

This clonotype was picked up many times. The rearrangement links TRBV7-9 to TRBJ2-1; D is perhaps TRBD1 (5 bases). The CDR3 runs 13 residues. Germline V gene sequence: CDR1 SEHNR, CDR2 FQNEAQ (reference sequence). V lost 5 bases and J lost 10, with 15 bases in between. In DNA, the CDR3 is TGTGCCAGCAGCGGGCAGACAGCCAGGGAGCAGTTCTTC. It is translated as CASSGQTAREQFF.

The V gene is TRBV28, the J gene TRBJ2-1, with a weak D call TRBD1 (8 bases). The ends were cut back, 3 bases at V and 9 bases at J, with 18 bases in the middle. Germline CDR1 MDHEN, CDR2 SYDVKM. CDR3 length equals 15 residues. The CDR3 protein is CASSFTDRGGGEQFF. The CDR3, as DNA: TGTGCCAGCAGTTTCACCGACAGGGGAGGGGGTGAGCAGTTCTTC.

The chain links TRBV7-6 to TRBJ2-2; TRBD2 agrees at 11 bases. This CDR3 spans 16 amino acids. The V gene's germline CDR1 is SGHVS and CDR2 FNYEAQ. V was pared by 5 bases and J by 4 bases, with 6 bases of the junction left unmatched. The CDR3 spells CASSPTSGSPTGELFF. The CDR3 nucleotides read TGTGCCAGCAGCCCCACTAGCGGGAGTCCCACCGGGGAGCTGTTTTTT. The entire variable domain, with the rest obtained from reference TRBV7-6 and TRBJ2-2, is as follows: GAGVSQSPRYKVTKRGQDVALRCDPISGHVSLYWYRQALGQGPEFLTYFNYEAQQDKSGLPNDRFSAERPEGSISTLTIQRTEQRDSAMYRCASSPTSGSPTGELFFGEGSRLTVL.

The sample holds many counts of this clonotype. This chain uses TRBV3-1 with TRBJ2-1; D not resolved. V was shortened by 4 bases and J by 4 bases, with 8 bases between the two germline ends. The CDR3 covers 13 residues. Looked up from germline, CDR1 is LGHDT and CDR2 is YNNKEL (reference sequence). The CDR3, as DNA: TGTGCCAGCAGCCGAATCGGGTACAATGAGCAGTTCTTC. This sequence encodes CASSRIGYNEQFF.

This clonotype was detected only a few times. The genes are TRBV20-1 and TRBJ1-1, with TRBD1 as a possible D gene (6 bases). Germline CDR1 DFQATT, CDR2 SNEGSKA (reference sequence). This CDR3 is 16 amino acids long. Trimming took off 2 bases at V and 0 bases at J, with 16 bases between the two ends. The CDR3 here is CSARPHPQGMNTEAFF. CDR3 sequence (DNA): TGCAGTGCTAGACCCCACCCACAGGGTATGAACACTGAAGCTTTCTTT.

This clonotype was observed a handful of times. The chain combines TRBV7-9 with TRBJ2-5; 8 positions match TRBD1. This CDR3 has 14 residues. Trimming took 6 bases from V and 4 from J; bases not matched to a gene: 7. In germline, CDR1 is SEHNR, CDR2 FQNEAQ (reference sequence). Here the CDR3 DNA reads TGTGCCAGCAGACTTAGAGACAGGGGAGAGACCCAGTACTTC. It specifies CASRLRDRGETQYF.

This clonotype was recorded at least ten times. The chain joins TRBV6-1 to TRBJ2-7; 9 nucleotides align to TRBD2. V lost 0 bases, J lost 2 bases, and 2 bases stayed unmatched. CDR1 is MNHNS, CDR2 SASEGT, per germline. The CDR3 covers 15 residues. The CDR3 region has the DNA TGTGCCAGCAGTGAAGCTAGCGGGGGAGCCTACGAGCAGTACTTC. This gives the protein CASSEASGGAYEQYF.

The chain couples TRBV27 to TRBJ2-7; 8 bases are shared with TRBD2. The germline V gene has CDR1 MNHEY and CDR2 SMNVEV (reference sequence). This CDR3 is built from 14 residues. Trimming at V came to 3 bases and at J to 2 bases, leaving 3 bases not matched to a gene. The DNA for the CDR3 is TGTGCCAGCAGTTTCCGGGGGGGTCCCTACGAGCAGTACGTC. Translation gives CASSFRGGPYEQYV.

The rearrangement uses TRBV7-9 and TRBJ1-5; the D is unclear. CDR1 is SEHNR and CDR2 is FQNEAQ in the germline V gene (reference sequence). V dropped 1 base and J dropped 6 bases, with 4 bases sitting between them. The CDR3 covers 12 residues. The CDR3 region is CASSLGPQPQHF. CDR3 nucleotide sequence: TGTGCCAGCAGCTTAGGTCCTCAGCCCCAGCATTTT.

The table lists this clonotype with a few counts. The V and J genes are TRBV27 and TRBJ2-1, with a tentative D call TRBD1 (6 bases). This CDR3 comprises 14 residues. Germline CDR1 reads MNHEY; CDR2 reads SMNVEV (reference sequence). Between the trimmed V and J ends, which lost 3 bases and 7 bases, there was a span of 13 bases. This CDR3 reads CASSFDLGGNEQFF. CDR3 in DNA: TGTGCCAGCAGTTTCGATTTAGGGGGAAATGAGCAGTTCTTC.